This T cell receptor beta chain was captured in a study of T cell responses to AZD1222 COVID-19 vaccine. Study-wide background: Some second doses came at about 4 weeks and others at about 12 weeks; these were pooled.

The V and J ends lost 2 bases and 2 bases, in that order; junction bases with no gene match: 6. This CDR3 region has 16 residues. Germline-derived CDR1 and CDR2 are ENHRY and SYGVKD. Using immunoSEQ multiplex PCR, the repertoire was profiled, and TCRdb retains in-frame clones only, with some absent. The sample holds around 130,000 clones, approximately 94% seen once. This TCR was sampled from an adult in good health. The input for sequencing was peripheral blood, taken on day 0 of AZD1222 vaccination. The V and J genes are TRBV10-3 and TRBJ2-7; 10 bases map to TRBD2. The CDR3 region has the DNA TGTGCCATCAGTGAGCCGTGGACTAGCGGACCCTACGAGCAGTACTTC. It codes for CAISEPWTSGPYEQYF.